The 5 T cell receptor beta chains listed next were all sequenced from one sample in a study of blood T cell repertoires in COVID-19. Produced via immunoSEQ multiplex PCR; TCRdb's table is partial and in-frame only. Of about 280,000 clones in the sample, approximately 85% were seen once. Source material: peripheral blood. The receptor set was obtained from a human donor in a cohort sampled during active COVID-19.

The CDR3 DNA follows: TGTGCCAGCAGGGACGGGTTCGGGGGGATGAACACTGAAGCTTTCTTT. Encoded protein: CASRDGFGGMNTEAFF. The chain couples TRBV3-1 (or the pseudogene TRBV3-2) to TRBJ1-1, with a weak D call TRBD1 (5 bases). CDR1 and CDR2 (germline): LGHDT, YNNKEL (reference sequence). This CDR3 region has 16 residues. V was pared by 6 bases and J by 0 bases, with 17 bases between.

The DNA for the CDR3 is TGTGCCAGCAGTGTACTTATAGCGGGAGTCCGCCTCACCCCCTACGAGCAGTACTTC. As protein: CASSVLIAGVRLTPYEQYF. This chain links TRBV2 with TRBJ2-7, with 9 nucleotides matching TRBD2. Germline V gives CDR1 SNHLY, CDR2 FYNNEI. The junction had 18 bases not matched to a gene; V was cut back by 4 bases and J by 2 bases. There are 19 residues in the CDR3.

This rearrangement joins TRBV5-6 to TRBJ2-6, with 7 bases lining up with TRBD1. The CDR3 sequence is 15 residues long. With V trimmed by 4 bases and J by 3 bases, 4 bases remained unmatched. From germline, CDR1 is SGHDT and CDR2 YYEEEE. The CDR3 spells CASSKTGFGANVLTF. CDR3 DNA sequence: TGTGCCAGCAGCAAGACAGGGTTTGGGGCCAACGTCCTGACTTTC.

A single count supports this clone. V gene TRBV19 combines with J gene TRBJ2-5, with D perhaps TRBD1 (9 bases). The V end was cut by 8 bases, the J end by 5 bases, with 15 bases between. The CDR3 contains 13 residues. Germline CDR1 and CDR2: LNHDA and SQIVND (reference sequence). CDR3: CASGQGTSETQYF. The CDR3 nucleotides read TGTGCCAGTGGACAGGGGACTAGTGAGACCCAGTACTTC.

This clone was counted between two and nine times. The rearrangement links TRBV2 to TRBJ2-1, with 9 positions matching TRBD1. With 8 bases clipped from V and 2 bases from J, the junction kept 4 bases outside the gene matches. Germline-derived CDR1 and CDR2 are SNHLY and FYNNEI. The CDR3 length is 14 residues. The CDR3 DNA is TGTGCCAGCCGGGACAGGGAGGCCTACAATGAGCAGTTCTTC. The encoded protein is CASRDREAYNEQFF.